The 30 T cell receptor beta chains in this list originate from one sample, sequenced in a study of identifying expanded T cells in peripheral blood. Sequenced by immunoSEQ multiplex PCR; TCRdb stores in-frame clones only, minus some. Among about 100,000 clones listed, around 88% were seen once. Material for sequencing was blood. The source is a person between 18 and 75 years old in good health.

The chain carries TRBV11-2 and TRBJ2-7; D unclear. CDR1 is SGHAT, CDR2 FQNNGV, per germline. The CDR3 is 13 residues long. V dropped 1 base and J dropped 3 bases, with 7 bases sitting between them. CDR3: CASSLAVHYEQYF. As DNA, the CDR3 is TGTGCCAGCAGCTTAGCGGTCCACTACGAGCAGTACTTC.

Only one count was recorded for this clone. The J gene is TRBJ1-3, the V gene TRBV6-1; TRBD1 might be the D (6 bases). This CDR3 region has 20 residues. The V gene lost 0 bases and the J gene lost 6 bases, with 27 bases spanning the gap. Germline values: CDR1 MNHNS, CDR2 SASEGT. Written as DNA, the CDR3 is TGTGCCAGCAGTGAAGCGTCTATGGCGGCCCGACCGCGGGGGCTAAACACCATATATTTT. Translation gives CASSEASMAARPRGLNTIYF.

The chain recombines TRBV7-2 with TRBJ2-3; 9 bases match TRBD2. CDR1 is SGHTA, CDR2 FQGNSA, per germline. This CDR3 is 15 amino acids long. Germline trimming cut 5 bases from V and 4 bases from J; bases unmatched to any gene: 7. The chain's CDR3 is CASSQRGVEPDTQYF. CDR3 DNA sequence: TGTGCCAGCAGCCAGCGGGGGGTCGAGCCAGATACGCAGTATTTT.

Written as DNA, the CDR3 is TGCGCCAGCAGCCAAGCACAACCGGGCCACTATGGCTACACCTTC. This encodes CASSQAQPGHYGYTF. The J gene is TRBJ1-2, the V gene TRBV4-3, with D unresolved. Germline V gene data show CDR1 as LGHNA and CDR2 as YSLEER. CDR3 length equals 15 residues. Trimming cost V 1 base and J 3 bases, with 12 bases left between them.

The chain uses TRBV13 and TRBJ1-1; D call uncertain. The CDR3 has 18 amino acids. CDR1 is PRHDT and CDR2 is FYEKMQ in the germline V gene (reference sequence). V lost 0 bases and J lost 0, with 17 bases in between. CDR3 residues: CASSLGLSLPTLNTEAFF. The CDR3 DNA follows: TGTGCCAGCAGCTTAGGCCTCTCGTTACCCACGCTGAACACTGAAGCTTTCTTT.

The V call is TRBV5-6, the J call TRBJ1-2, with unresolved D. The germline V gene has CDR1 SGHDT and CDR2 YYEEEE. The CDR3 spans 14 residues. V was trimmed by 4 bases and J by 3 bases, leaving 13 bases between them. In DNA form, the CDR3 reads TGTGCCAGCAGCCTGTGGCCTGTATACTATGGCTACACCTTC. It encodes CASSLWPVYYGYTF.

The J gene is TRBJ1-3, the V gene TRBV19, with 7 bases identical to TRBD1. V lost 4 bases and J lost 0; bases outside the gene matches: 6. Germline V gene lookup returns CDR1 LNHDA and CDR2 SQIVND (reference sequence). This CDR3 has 16 amino acids. The DNA of the CDR3 is TGTGCCAGTAGTACCGGGACAGCCAACTCTGGAAACACCATATATTTT. It encodes CASSTGTANSGNTIYF. Full variable domain (outside the CDR3, taken from reference TRBV19 and TRBJ1-3): DGGITQSPKYLFRKEGQNVTLSCEQNLNHDAMYWYRQDPGQGLRLIYYSQIVNDFQKGDIAEGYSVSREKKESFPLTVTSAQKNPTAFYLCASSTGTANSGNTIYFGEGSWLTVV.

V and J are TRBV5-5 and TRBJ1-2; D is undetermined. This CDR3 is built from 13 residues. Trimming stripped 2 bases from V and 5 bases from J, with 10 bases between. Per the germline V gene, CDR1 is SGHKS and CDR2 is YYEKEE (reference sequence). CDR3 coding DNA: TGTGCCAGCAGCTTAGGACCGGATTATGGCTACACCTTC. It specifies CASSLGPDYGYTF.

The chain employs TRBV7-9 and TRBJ1-2, with 9 bases that match TRBD1. Germline CDR1 reads SEHNR; CDR2 reads FQNEAQ (reference sequence). After removal of 6 bases from V and 6 bases from J, the junction contained 8 bases not matched to a gene. The CDR3 has 14 residues. CDR3 nucleotides: TGTGCCAGCAGTTTCCCGGGACAGGGTAATGGCTACACCTTC. As protein: CASSFPGQGNGYTF.

The chain combines TRBV13 with TRBJ2-7, with D perhaps matching TRBD1 or TRBD2 (6 bases each). The ends were cut back, 5 bases at V and 6 bases at J, with 17 bases in the middle. Germline V gene data show CDR1 as PRHDT and CDR2 as FYEKMQ (reference sequence). This CDR3 is 14 amino acids long. CDR3 DNA sequence: TGTGCCAGCAGCCCCGTGGGGGGCGCGTCCGAGCAGTACTTC. Its protein product is CASSPVGGASEQYF.

The genes are TRBV11-2 and TRBJ2-3; TRBD1 or TRBD2 may be the D gene (6 bases each). The germline gives CDR1 SGHAT, CDR2 FQNNGV. With 3 bases removed from V and 4 bases from J, the gap between germline ends came to 14 bases. The CDR3 sequence is 15 residues long. CDR3: CASSFEGGGADTQYF. The CDR3 bases are TGTGCCAGCAGCTTTGAGGGGGGCGGAGCAGATACGCAGTATTTT.

V usage is TRBV2 and J usage is TRBJ2-1, with 7 bases matching TRBD2. The CDR3 has 15 residues. The junction had 8 bases not matched to a gene; V was cut back by 6 bases and J by 3 bases. The germline gives CDR1 SNHLY, CDR2 FYNNEI. The CDR3 nucleotides are TGTGCCAGCAGGGGGGTAGCGGGCCACTACAATGAGCAGTTCTTC. Protein sequence: CASRGVAGHYNEQFF. Using reference TRBV2 and TRBJ2-1 for the parts outside the CDR3, the full variable domain is EPEVTQTPSHQVTQMGQEVILRCVPISNHLYFYWYRQILGQKVEFLVSFYNNEISEKSEIFDDQFSVERPDGSNFTLKIRSTKLEDSAMYFCASRGVAGHYNEQFFGPGTRLTVL.

V gene TRBV10-3 combines with J gene TRBJ2-3, with a tentative D call TRBD1 (5 bases). The CDR3 is made up of 13 amino acids. Germline CDR1 ENHRY, CDR2 SYGVKD. Trimming pared 11 bases from V and 6 bases from J, leaving 18 bases between. CDR3 sequence (DNA): TGTGCCTCTTCTAGGGGCTTGACGGATACGCAGTATTTT. Residues: CASSRGLTDTQYF.

The genes are TRBV6-5 and TRBJ1-2; no reliable D call. Looked up from germline, CDR1 is MNHEY and CDR2 is SVGAGI. Trimming cost V 8 bases and J 3 bases, with 7 bases left between them. The length of the CDR3 is 11 residues. CDR3 region: CASQDDYGYTF. DNA for the CDR3: TGTGCCAGCCAAGACGACTATGGCTACACCTTC.

This clone showed up just once. The rearrangement uses TRBV2 and TRBJ2-3; D might be TRBD2 (6 bases). Trimming shortened V by 7 bases and J by 1 base, and 12 bases separated the two germline ends. Germline CDR1 SNHLY, CDR2 FYNNEI. This CDR3 region has 14 residues. The CDR3 DNA reads TGTGCCAGCATTGTGTTAGCGGGCACAGATACGCAGTATTTT. Translated: CASIVLAGTDTQYF.

The rearrangement uses TRBV7-2 and TRBJ2-3; possible D gene TRBD1, 6 bases. Trimming shortened V by 1 base and J by 6 bases, and 8 bases separated the two germline ends. The CDR3 spans 13 residues. Germline V gives CDR1 SGHTA, CDR2 FQGNSA. The CDR3 nucleotides read TGTGCCAGCAGCTTAGATCAGGGGGATACGCAGTATTTT. This gives the protein CASSLDQGDTQYF.

This clone was recorded at least ten times. The chain carries TRBV6-5 and TRBJ2-7; TRBD1 matches 8 bases. The V gene end was trimmed by 9 bases and the J gene end by 5 bases; junction bases not matched to a gene: 9. This CDR3 is 13 amino acids long. Germline V gene data show CDR1 as MNHEY and CDR2 as SVGAGI. CDR3 sequence (DNA): TGTGCCAGTGGGTGGACAGGGAGGAACGAGCAGTACTTC. Residues: CASGWTGRNEQYF.

V is TRBV5-6 and J is TRBJ1-4; D remains ambiguous. The CDR3 extends over 15 amino acids. The germline CDR1 and CDR2 sequences are SGHDT and YYEEEE. The V end was cut by 3 bases, the J end by 1 base, with 10 bases between. DNA of the CDR3: TGTGCCAGCAGCTGGGCAGGCATAACTAATGAAAAACTGTTTTTT. Its translation: CASSWAGITNEKLFF.

V usage is TRBV2 and J usage is TRBJ1-1; D might be TRBD1 (5 bases). The germline V gene encodes CDR1 SNHLY and CDR2 FYNNEI. CDR3 size: 13 residues. Trimming took 7 bases from V and 1 from J, leaving 10 bases between them. The CDR3 protein is CASNPDRNTEAFF. CDR3 bases: TGTGCCAGCAATCCTGACAGGAACACTGAAGCTTTCTTT.

The chain links TRBV28 to TRBJ1-2; D is perhaps TRBD1 (6 bases). Germline lookup yields CDR1 MDHEN and CDR2 SYDVKM. The V end was cut by 6 bases, the J end by 3 bases, with 20 bases between. The CDR3 contains 16 residues. The CDR3 DNA follows: TGTGCCAGCAGCAACGAAGGGACACCGGCGCACTATGGCTACACCTTC. Translation: CASSNEGTPAHYGYTF.

This clone turned up a few times. This chain uses TRBV28 with TRBJ2-5, with 7 bases lining up with TRBD1. V gave up 6 bases and J gave up 2 bases; unmatched junction bases: 15. CDR3 length: 17 residues. Germline values: CDR1 MDHEN, CDR2 SYDVKM. CDR3 sequence reads: CASRANFGTATQETQYF. The CDR3 DNA reads TGTGCCAGCAGGGCGAACTTCGGGACAGCAACGCAAGAGACCCAGTACTTC.

The chain links TRBV6-5 to TRBJ2-1, with D perhaps given as TRBD1 or TRBD2 (5 bases each). The V gene lost 3 bases and the J gene lost 7 bases, with 16 bases spanning the gap. Germline V gene data show CDR1 as MNHEY and CDR2 as SVGAGI. The CDR3 loop spans 15 amino acids. CDR3 sequence (DNA): TGTGCCAGCAGTTATTCCCGGGACGGCAGGAATGAGCAGTTCTTC. It encodes CASSYSRDGRNEQFF.

CDR3 region: CASQDRPSGEQYF. In DNA, the CDR3 is TGTGCCAGCCAGGACAGACCCTCCGGGGAGCAGTACTTC. The rearrangement joins TRBV2 to TRBJ2-7; D possibly corresponds to TRBD1 (6 bases). This CDR3 region has 13 residues. V was clipped by 8 bases and J by 7 bases, with 18 bases between them. Germline V lookup: CDR1 SNHLY, CDR2 FYNNEI.

The rearrangement joins TRBV4-3 to TRBJ1-1; no firm D call. The CDR3 loop spans 17 amino acids. V was cut by 4 bases and J by 0 bases, with 18 bases left in between. Germline V lookup: CDR1 LGHNA, CDR2 YSLEER. CDR3 DNA: TGCGCCAGCAGCCGGAAAGGACTCGGCGGCATGAACACTGAAGCTTTCTTT. Protein sequence: CASSRKGLGGMNTEAFF.

V gene TRBV6-5 combines with J gene TRBJ2-5; 8 nucleotides agree with TRBD2. Trimming at V came to 8 bases and at J to 1 base, leaving 3 bases not matched to a gene. The CDR3 extends over 13 amino acids. Germline V gene lookup returns CDR1 MNHEY and CDR2 SVGAGI. CDR3 in amino acids: CASQRGLQETQYF. CDR3 nucleotides: TGTGCCAGCCAGCGGGGGCTCCAAGAGACCCAGTACTTC.

This chain links TRBV19 with TRBJ1-5; a weak D match, TRBD1 (6 bases). CDR3 length: 16 residues. Per germline, CDR1 LNHDA and CDR2 SQIVND (reference sequence). V lost 7 bases to trimming and J lost 5 bases, with 21 bases between them. The CDR3 loop is CASKLGPIGGHQPQHF. CDR3 nucleotide sequence: TGTGCCAGTAAGTTGGGCCCTATCGGGGGGCATCAGCCCCAGCATTTT.

CDR3 DNA sequence: TGTGCCAGCAGCCCGAGCGGGGGGGCCCGGGATACGCAGTATTTT. Translated: CASSPSGGARDTQYF. The chain employs TRBV9 and TRBJ2-3, with 10 bases lining up with TRBD2. The V gene end was trimmed by 4 bases and the J gene end by 6 bases; junction bases not matched to a gene: 8. Germline lookup yields CDR1 SGDLS and CDR2 YYNGEE. This CDR3 comprises 15 residues.

V is TRBV19 and J is TRBJ1-3; 8 bases align to TRBD1. CDR1 is LNHDA and CDR2 is SQIVND in the germline V gene (reference sequence). V trimming: 6 bases; J trimming: 0 bases; junction bases outside the gene matches: 4. CDR3 length equals 15 residues. CDR3 coding DNA: TGTGCCAGTAGCGTCACAGGGGGCTCTGGAAACACCATATATTTT. Its protein is CASSVTGGSGNTIYF.

The count of this clone is one. The chain joins TRBV2 to TRBJ1-5; D is perhaps TRBD1 (5 bases). CDR1 is SNHLY, CDR2 FYNNEI, per germline. The CDR3 contains 17 residues. V lost 6 bases and J lost 0, with 18 bases in between. The CDR3 nucleotides are TGTGCCAGCAGGCGCGGCGGGGGGACCCTTAGCAATCAGCCCCAGCATTTT. Amino acids: CASRRGGGTLSNQPQHF.

The chain combines TRBV7-8 with TRBJ2-1; 9 bases map to TRBD2. Per the germline V gene, CDR1 is SGHVS and CDR2 is FQNEAQ. The CDR3 sequence is 17 residues long. J gave up 6 bases and V 2 bases, and 11 bases lay outside the gene matches. DNA of the CDR3: TGTGCCAGCAGCTTAAGAAGGGCGGGGGGGCTTCCCAATGAGCAGTTCTTC. The encoded protein is CASSLRRAGGLPNEQFF.